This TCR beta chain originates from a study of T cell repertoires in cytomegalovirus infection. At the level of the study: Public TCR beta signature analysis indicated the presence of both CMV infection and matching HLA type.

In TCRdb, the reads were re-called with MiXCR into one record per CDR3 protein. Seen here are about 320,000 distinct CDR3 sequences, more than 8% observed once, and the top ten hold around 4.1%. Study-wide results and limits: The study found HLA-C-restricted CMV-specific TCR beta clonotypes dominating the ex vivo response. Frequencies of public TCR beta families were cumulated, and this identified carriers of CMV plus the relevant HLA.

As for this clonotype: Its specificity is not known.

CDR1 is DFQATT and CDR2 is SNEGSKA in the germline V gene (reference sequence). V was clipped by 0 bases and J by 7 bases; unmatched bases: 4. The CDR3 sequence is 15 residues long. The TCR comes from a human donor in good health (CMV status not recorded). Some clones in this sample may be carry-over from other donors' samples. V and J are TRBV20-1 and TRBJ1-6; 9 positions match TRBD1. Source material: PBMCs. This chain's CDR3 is CSAREGTGTNSPLHF. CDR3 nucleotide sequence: TGCAGTGCTAGAGAGGGGACAGGGACAAATTCACCCCTCCACTTT.